This entry lists 19 T cell receptor beta chains sequenced from one sample in a study of PD-L1 blockade in urothelial cancer. Here immunoSEQ multiplex PCR was the method, and the copy in TCRdb shows in-frame clones only, minus some. The sample holds 85,000 to 100,000 clones; roughly 87% are singletons and the top ten take 2% to 2.5%. Time point described: pretreatment peripheral blood. Source: PBMCs, taken around atezolizumab (anti-PD-L1) treatment. These receptors were collected from a man aged 60 to 75 with urothelial cancer.

The chain couples TRBV2 to TRBJ2-7; D uncertain. Trimming stripped 8 bases from V and 4 bases from J, with 6 bases between. The CDR3 has 10 residues. CDR1 is SNHLY, CDR2 FYNNEI, per germline. In DNA, the CDR3 is TGTGCCAGCGGAGAATACGAGCAGTACTTC. As protein: CASGEYEQYF.

The CDR3 sequence is CASSQSARPSSYEQYF. Written as DNA, the CDR3 is TGCGCCAGCAGTCAATCGGCCAGGCCGAGCTCCTACGAGCAGTACTTC. This chain uses TRBV23-1 with TRBJ2-7, with no clear D. TRBV23-1 is an open reading frame, and its role is uncertain. This CDR3 contains 16 residues. The V end was cut by 0 bases, the J end by 0 bases, with 12 bases between.

The rearrangement uses TRBV7-9 and TRBJ2-1; the D gene is possibly TRBD2 (7 bases). The germline CDR1 and CDR2 sequences are SEHNR and FQNEAQ (reference sequence). The CDR3 sequence is 13 residues long. V lost 8 bases and J 5 bases, leaving 13 bases between the germline ends. The CDR3 DNA sequence: TGTGCCAGCGAGGGGGGGACGCACAATGAGCAGTTCTTC. This sequence encodes CASEGGTHNEQFF.

The rearrangement links TRBV4-2 to TRBJ1-2; 10 bases fit TRBD1. Per germline, CDR1 LGHNA and CDR2 YNFKEQ. V was pared by 0 bases and J by 4 bases, with 5 bases of the junction left unmatched. CDR3 size: 16 residues. As DNA, the CDR3 is TGTGCCAGCAGCCAAGATCAGACAGGGGGCGGCTATGGCTACACCTTC. This gives the protein CASSQDQTGGGYGYTF.

V and J are TRBV5-1 and TRBJ2-1; D remains ambiguous. The germline V gene encodes CDR1 SGHRS and CDR2 YFSETQ. This CDR3 spans 17 amino acids. Trimming removed 2 bases at V and 4 bases at J, with 19 bases between. The CDR3 reads CASSFKEQFRFYNEQFF. CDR3 DNA sequence: TGCGCCAGCAGCTTTAAGGAGCAGTTCCGATTTTACAATGAGCAGTTCTTC.

The chain combines TRBV7-9 with TRBJ2-7; D is unclear. Germline V gives CDR1 SEHNR, CDR2 FQNEAQ (reference sequence). Trimming removed 9 bases from V and 0 bases from J, with 18 bases in between. The CDR3 runs 15 residues. In nucleotides, the CDR3 is TGTGCCAGTTCACGGGTCCTAGACCTCTCCTACGAGCAGTACTTC. Translated, it gives CASSRVLDLSYEQYF.

This clone showed up just once. The chain employs TRBV29-1 and TRBJ2-1; 9 bases line up with TRBD2. The V and J ends lost 5 bases and 6 bases, in that order; junction bases with no gene match: 5. This CDR3 has 13 residues. CDR1 is SQVTM, CDR2 ANQGSEA, per germline. The CDR3 spells CSVSGGPLNEQFF. In DNA, the CDR3 is TGCAGCGTTAGCGGGGGGCCCCTCAATGAGCAGTTCTTC.

The genes are TRBV15 and TRBJ1-3, with TRBD1 as a possible D gene (6 bases). Germline-derived CDR1 and CDR2 are LNHNV and YYDKDF (reference sequence). CDR3 length equals 16 residues. V shed 3 bases and J shed 0 bases, with 12 bases lying between them. The CDR3: CATSREQGASGNTIYF. DNA for the CDR3: TGTGCCACCAGCAGGGAACAGGGCGCCTCTGGAAACACCATATATTTT.

V is TRBV6-5 and J is TRBJ2-1; TRBD1 matches at 12 bases. Looked up from germline, CDR1 is MNHEY and CDR2 is SVGAGI. The CDR3 loop spans 14 amino acids. Unmatched junction bases numbered 2, after V lost 6 bases and J lost 5 bases. CDR3 nucleotides: TGTGCCAGCAGGGGACAGGGGGCTCACAATGAGCAGTTCTTC. Its protein is CASRGQGAHNEQFF.

This clone was detected once. The chain employs TRBV27 and TRBJ2-1; the D gene is possibly TRBD2 (7 bases). Germline V gene sequence: CDR1 MNHEY, CDR2 SMNVEV (reference sequence). V lost 7 bases to trimming and J lost 0 bases, with 19 bases between them. The CDR3 runs 17 residues. CDR3 bases: TGTGCCAGCACCCAGACGAGGGGGGGGAGCTCCTACAATGAGCAGTTCTTC. Amino acids: CASTQTRGGSSYNEQFF.

The chain carries TRBV5-1 and TRBJ1-1; no definite D call. This CDR3 has 14 amino acids. Germline V gene data show CDR1 as SGHRS and CDR2 as YFSETQ. V gave up 0 bases and J gave up 6 bases, with 12 bases separating them. CDR3 DNA sequence: TGCGCCAGCAGCTTGGACAGAATGGGTGCTGAAGCTTTCTTT. Translated: CASSLDRMGAEAFF.

This clone was picked up one time. This CDR3 is CASSQTAGWDVGYGYTF. The CDR3 nucleotides read TGTGCCAGCAGCCAGACGGCAGGGTGGGATGTTGGCTATGGCTACACCTTC. The chain is built from TRBV14 and TRBJ1-2; D perhaps matches TRBD1 (5 bases). Trimming pared 3 bases from V and 4 bases from J, leaving 21 bases between. Germline loops: CDR1 SGHDN, CDR2 FVKESK. This CDR3 spans 17 amino acids.

V gene TRBV5-1 combines with J gene TRBJ1-1; TRBD1 aligns across 8 bases. The V segment lost 3 bases and the J segment 1 base; nucleotides outside the gene matches: 2. CDR3 length equals 14 residues. Germline V CDR1 and CDR2: SGHRS, YFSETQ. The CDR3 region is CASSSDRGNTEAFF. CDR3 in DNA: TGCGCCAGCAGCTCCGACAGGGGGAACACTGAAGCTTTCTTT.

The V gene is TRBV30, the J gene TRBJ1-2, with a tentative D call TRBD1 (5 bases). The V gene lost 3 bases and the J gene lost 6 bases, with 14 bases spanning the gap. The CDR3 is 13 amino acids. CDR1 is GTSNPN and CDR2 is SVGIG in the germline V gene (reference sequence). The CDR3 here is CAWSYGGDDGYTF. Written as DNA, the CDR3 is TGTGCCTGGAGCTACGGAGGGGATGATGGCTACACCTTC. Drawing the rest from reference TRBV30 and TRBJ1-2, the complete variable domain is SQTIHQWPATLVQPVGSPLSLECTVEGTSNPNLYWYRQAAGRGLQLLFYSVGIGQISSEVPQNLSASRPQDRQFILSSKKLLLSDSGFYLCAWSYGGDDGYTFGSGTRLTVV.

The genes are TRBV11-2 and TRBJ1-2; 12 bases map to TRBD1. The trim removed 1 base at V and 0 bases at J, leaving 3 bases unmatched. The CDR3 is made up of 17 amino acids. The germline V gene encodes CDR1 SGHAT and CDR2 FQNNGV. The CDR3 coding sequence is TGTGCCAGCAGCTTAGGGGGGGACAGGGGGCCTAACTATGGCTACACCTTC. Translation: CASSLGGDRGPNYGYTF.

The V call is TRBV7-6, the J call TRBJ2-1, with 7 bases identical to TRBD2. CDR3 length: 16 residues. J was trimmed by 0 bases and V by 4 bases; bases with no gene match: 6. In germline, CDR1 is SGHVS, CDR2 FNYEAQ. DNA for the CDR3: TGTGCCAGCAGCTGGATACTAGCGAGCTCCTACAATGAGCAGTTCTTC. It yields the protein CASSWILASSYNEQFF. Full variable domain (remainder filled in from reference TRBV7-6 and TRBJ2-1): GAGVSQSPRYKVTKRGQDVALRCDPISGHVSLYWYRQALGQGPEFLTYFNYEAQQDKSGLPNDRFSAERPEGSISTLTIQRTEQRDSAMYRCASSWILASSYNEQFFGPGTRLTVL.

This clone was seen once. This chain connects TRBV6-5 to TRBJ2-7; D possibly corresponds to TRBD1 (8 bases). Germline V lookup: CDR1 MNHEY, CDR2 SVGAGI. CDR3 length: 14 amino acids. V was shortened by 5 bases and J by 3 bases, with 14 bases between the two germline ends. CDR3: CASSVTGDYYEQYF. In DNA, the CDR3 is TGTGCCAGCAGTGTGACAGGGGACTACTACGAGCAGTACTTC.

The chain uses TRBV7-6 and TRBJ1-2, with a tentative D call TRBD1 (5 bases). Germline CDR1 SGHVS, CDR2 FNYEAQ. With 5 bases removed from V and 4 bases from J, the gap between germline ends came to 14 bases. The CDR3 runs 14 residues. The CDR3 sequence is CASSPGGQAYGYTF. The CDR3, as DNA: TGTGCCAGCAGCCCGGGGGGTCAGGCCTATGGCTACACCTTC.

The CDR3 loop is CASSPLAPQETQYF. The CDR3 bases are TGTGCCAGCAGCCCGCTAGCGCCTCAAGAGACCCAGTACTTC. This chain uses TRBV5-6 with TRBJ2-5; D possibly corresponds to TRBD2 (6 bases). This CDR3 has 14 residues. V lost 4 bases to trimming and J lost 2 bases, with 12 bases between them. The V gene's germline CDR1 is SGHDT and CDR2 YYEEEE.